These 21 T cell receptor beta chains share one sample of origin, sequenced in a study of blood T cell repertoires in COVID-19. Produced via immunoSEQ multiplex PCR; TCRdb's table is partial and in-frame only. The sample has 70,000 or so clones; approximately 90% are singletons. The source material was peripheral blood. All receptors derive from a woman in her late teens or twenties with acute or convalescent COVID-19.

V and J are TRBV28 and TRBJ1-2; unclear D gene. Germline lookup yields CDR1 MDHEN and CDR2 SYDVKM. V lost 6 bases and J 5 bases, leaving 10 bases between the germline ends. CDR3 size: 12 residues. The CDR3 nucleotides read TGTGCCAGCAGCCCGGGGATATATGGCTACACCTTC. This gives the protein CASSPGIYGYTF.

V is TRBV3-1 (or the pseudogene TRBV3-2) and J is TRBJ2-3, with 8 bases identical to TRBD2. Germline V gene sequence: CDR1 LGHDT, CDR2 YNNKEL (reference sequence). Trimming took 1 base from V and 1 from J; bases not matched to a gene: 7. This CDR3 is built from 17 residues. The CDR3, as DNA: TGTGCCAGCAGCCAAGGAGTGGGGCGGGGGGGCACAGATACGCAGTATTTT. Amino acid sequence: CASSQGVGRGGTDTQYF.

The rearrangement joins TRBV23-1 to TRBJ2-7; 7 bases line up with TRBD1. TRBV23-1 is identified as an open reading frame with a role that is uncertain. This CDR3 region has 16 residues. The V gene end was trimmed by 0 bases and the J gene end by 4 bases; junction bases not matched to a gene: 9. The CDR3 bases are TGCGCCAGCAGTCAATCGAGGCAGGGGGTACCATACGAGCAGTACTTC. Protein: CASSQSRQGVPYEQYF.

J is TRBJ2-7 and V is TRBV4-1; the match to TRBD1 covers 10 bases. With 4 bases clipped from V and 3 bases from J, the junction kept 6 bases outside the gene matches. Germline assignment: CDR1 MGHRA and CDR2 YSYEKL. This CDR3 is 15 amino acids long. The CDR3 region has the DNA TGCGCCAGCAGCCTATCGACAGGGGGCTTCTACGAGCAGTACTTC. It codes for CASSLSTGGFYEQYF.

V and J are TRBV28 and TRBJ2-3; the D gene is possibly TRBD1 (6 bases). The CDR3 spans 14 residues. V was shortened by 5 bases and J by 5 bases, with 14 bases between the two germline ends. Germline V gene lookup returns CDR1 MDHEN and CDR2 SYDVKM. CDR3: CASSEQGRGDTQYF. CDR3 nucleotides: TGTGCCAGCAGTGAACAGGGACGGGGAGATACGCAGTATTTT. Variable domain in full (rest from reference TRBV28 and TRBJ2-3): DVKVTQSSRYLVKRTGEKVFLECVQDMDHENMFWYRQDPGLGLRLIYFSYDVKMKEKGDIPEGYSVSREKKERFSLILESASTNQTSMYLCASSEQGRGDTQYFGPGTRLTVL.

The rearrangement links TRBV15 to TRBJ2-3; 8 bases map to TRBD1. The CDR3 has 16 amino acids. Germline-derived CDR1 and CDR2 are LNHNV and YYDKDF (reference sequence). Trimming removed 3 bases from V and 0 bases from J; junction bases left unmatched: 5. In DNA, the CDR3 is TGTGCCACCAGCAGCCGACAGGGGAAAAGCACAGATACGCAGTATTTT. This encodes CATSSRQGKSTDTQYF.

This chain connects TRBV18 to TRBJ1-1, with 7 nucleotides matching TRBD1. The CDR3 loop spans 17 amino acids. Germline V gene sequence: CDR1 KGHSH, CDR2 LQKENI. Trimming took 2 bases from V and 1 from J; bases not matched to a gene: 10. CDR3 DNA: TGTGCCAGCTCACCAAGTAATAGACAGGGCCAGAACACTGAAGCTTTCTTT. Encoded protein: CASSPSNRQGQNTEAFF.

The chain uses TRBV4-1 and TRBJ2-1; D not resolved. The germline gives CDR1 MGHRA, CDR2 YSYEKL. V was pared by 1 base and J by 4 bases, with 11 bases between. CDR3 length equals 15 residues. CDR3 DNA: TGCGCCAGCAGCCAAGCATCCGACAATTACAATGAGCAGTTCTTC. Translating it yields CASSQASDNYNEQFF.

V is TRBV5-5 and J is TRBJ1-2, with 8 bases identical to TRBD1. This CDR3 is 15 amino acids long. V shed 0 bases and J 2 bases; nucleotides not matched to a gene: 3. The germline gives CDR1 SGHKS, CDR2 YYEKEE (reference sequence). CDR3: CASSLVGQVNYGYTF. For the CDR3, the DNA is TGTGCCAGCAGCTTGGTGGGACAGGTGAACTATGGCTACACCTTC.

The gene calls are TRBV15 and TRBJ1-4, with D perhaps TRBD1 (6 bases). The germline V gene has CDR1 LNHNV and CDR2 YYDKDF (reference sequence). The CDR3 is 12 residues long. Trimming pared 0 bases from V and 16 bases from J, leaving 12 bases between. The CDR3 loop reads CATSRDIDRQFF. CDR3 nucleotides: TGTGCCACCAGCAGAGATATAGACAGGCAGTTTTTT. Full variable domain (remainder filled in from reference TRBV15 and TRBJ1-4): DAMVIQNPRYQVTQFGKPVTLSCSQTLNHNVMYWYQQKSSQAPKLLFHYYDKDFNNEADTPDNFQSRRPNTSFCFLDIRSPGLGDTAMYLCATSRDIDRQFFGSGTQLSVL.

This sequence joins TRBV7-2 and TRBJ2-1; 7 bases agree with TRBD2. The germline CDR1 and CDR2 sequences are SGHTA and FQGNSA. The V segment lost 1 base and the J segment 6 bases; nucleotides outside the gene matches: 6. The CDR3 is 15 residues long. CDR3 region: CASSLGAAGVNEQFF. The CDR3 DNA is TGTGCCAGCAGCTTAGGTGCGGCGGGAGTCAATGAGCAGTTCTTC.

This clone came up a few times. The CDR3 nucleotides are TGTGCCAGCAGCCTGGAGAACTACGAGCAGTACTTC. Translating gives CASSLENYEQYF. The rearrangement links TRBV6-2 or TRBV6-3 to TRBJ2-7, with D unresolved. The length of the CDR3 is 12 residues. Per germline, CDR1 MNHEY and CDR2 SVGEGT. V gave up 6 bases and J gave up 3 bases, with 9 bases separating them.

The J gene is TRBJ2-7, the V gene TRBV7-2, with 14 bases aligning to TRBD2. In germline, CDR1 is SGHTA, CDR2 FQGNSA. V was clipped by 0 bases and J by 5 bases; unmatched bases: 0. The CDR3 is 15 amino acids. DNA for the CDR3: TGTGCCAGCAGCTTAGCGGGACTAGCGGGAGACGAGCAGTACTTC. Residues: CASSLAGLAGDEQYF.

The chain joins TRBV21-1 to TRBJ1-2. TRBV21-1 is annotated as a pseudogene. The CDR3 has 16 residues. CDR3 protein: CANNPGEPIPNYGYTF. The CDR3 DNA sequence: TGTGCCAACAATCCCGGGGAGCCGATTCCTAACTATGGCTACACCTTC.

In DNA, the CDR3 is TGTGCCAGTACCATGACAGGGGGGTATAATTCACCCCTCCACTTT. It is translated as CASTMTGGYNSPLHF. The chain uses TRBV19 and TRBJ1-6; 9 nucleotides line up with TRBD1. From germline, CDR1 is LNHDA and CDR2 SQIVND (reference sequence). The ends lost 7 bases at V and 4 bases at J; junction bases unmatched: 5. CDR3 length equals 15 residues.

This clone was seen more than once but under ten times. The V call is TRBV2, the J call TRBJ2-6, with D possibly matching TRBD2 (6 bases). In germline, CDR1 is SNHLY, CDR2 FYNNEI. Between the trimmed V and J ends, which lost 5 bases and 4 bases, there was a span of 12 bases. The CDR3 runs 15 residues. CDR3 in amino acids: CASSMGGTGANVLTF. Written as DNA, the CDR3 is TGTGCCAGCAGTATGGGGGGAACGGGGGCCAACGTCCTGACTTTC. Full variable domain (rest looked up from reference TRBV2 and TRBJ2-6): EPEVTQTPSHQVTQMGQEVILRCVPISNHLYFYWYRQILGQKVEFLVSFYNNEISEKSEIFDDQFSVERPDGSNFTLKIRSTKLEDSAMYFCASSMGGTGANVLTFGAGSRLTVL.

This clone has a handful of counts. The chain combines TRBV15 with TRBJ1-1; 7 nucleotides match TRBD1. Losses at the gene ends were 5 bases for V and 3 bases for J; bases not matched to a gene: 9. The CDR3 extends over 15 amino acids. Per the germline V gene, CDR1 is LNHNV and CDR2 is YYDKDF (reference sequence). The CDR3 bases are TGTGCCACCAGCGGGAGTTATGACAGGGACACTGAAGCTTTCTTT. Translated, it gives CATSGSYDRDTEAFF.

This sequence joins TRBV2 and TRBJ1-5; D not resolved. The germline V and J ends were trimmed by 4 bases and 5 bases, with 15 bases remaining between them. The CDR3 contains 15 residues. Germline CDR1 and CDR2: SNHLY and FYNNEI. This CDR3 is CASSVRGLGHQPQHF. The CDR3 DNA follows: TGTGCCAGCAGTGTACGGGGTTTGGGTCATCAGCCCCAGCATTTT. Based on the CDR3 plus reference TRBV2 and TRBJ1-5, the full variable domain is EPEVTQTPSHQVTQMGQEVILRCVPISNHLYFYWYRQILGQKVEFLVSFYNNEISEKSEIFDDQFSVERPDGSNFTLKIRSTKLEDSAMYFCASSVRGLGHQPQHFGDGTRLSIL.

The chain carries TRBV25-1 and TRBJ1-2, with a weak D call TRBD1 (5 bases). This CDR3 has 13 amino acids. Germline V gene lookup returns CDR1 MGHDK and CDR2 SYGVNS. Trimming pared 2 bases from V and 3 bases from J, leaving 7 bases between. DNA of the CDR3: TGTGCCAGCAGTGAAGACAGAGACTATGGCTACACCTTC. Its protein is CASSEDRDYGYTF.

J is TRBJ1-3 and V is TRBV5-1, with D hard to call. V gave up 0 bases and J gave up 0 bases, with 10 bases separating them. This CDR3 comprises 16 residues. Germline assignment: CDR1 SGHRS and CDR2 YFSETQ. In DNA form, the CDR3 reads TGCGCCAGCAGCTTGGTTCAGTCTTCCTCTGGAAACACCATATATTTT. The encoded protein is CASSLVQSSSGNTIYF.

V is TRBV5-4 and J is TRBJ1-5, with TRBD1 matching 7 bases. The V segment lost 0 bases and the J segment 5 bases; nucleotides outside the gene matches: 2. Germline CDR1 reads SGHNT; CDR2 reads YYREEE (reference sequence). The CDR3 covers 14 residues. The CDR3 here is CASSLAGTDQPQHF. CDR3 coding DNA: TGTGCCAGCAGCTTGGCCGGGACAGATCAGCCCCAGCATTTT.